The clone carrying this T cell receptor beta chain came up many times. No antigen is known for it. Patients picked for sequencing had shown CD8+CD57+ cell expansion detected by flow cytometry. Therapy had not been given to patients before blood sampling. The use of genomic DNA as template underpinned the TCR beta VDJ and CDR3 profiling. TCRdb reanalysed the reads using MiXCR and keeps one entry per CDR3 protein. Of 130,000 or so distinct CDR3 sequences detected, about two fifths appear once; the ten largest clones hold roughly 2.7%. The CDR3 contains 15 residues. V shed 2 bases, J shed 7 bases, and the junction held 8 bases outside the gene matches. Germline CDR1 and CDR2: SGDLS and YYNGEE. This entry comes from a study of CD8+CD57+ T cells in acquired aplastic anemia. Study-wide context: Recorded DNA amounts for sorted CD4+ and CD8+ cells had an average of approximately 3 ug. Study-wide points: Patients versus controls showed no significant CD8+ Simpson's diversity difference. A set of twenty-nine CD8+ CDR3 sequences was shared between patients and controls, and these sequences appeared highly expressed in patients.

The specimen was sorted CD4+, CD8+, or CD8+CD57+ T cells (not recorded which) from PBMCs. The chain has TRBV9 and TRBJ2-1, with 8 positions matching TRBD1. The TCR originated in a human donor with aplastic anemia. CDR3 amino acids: CASSVGQGNSNEQFF. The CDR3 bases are TGTGCCAGCAGCGTTGGACAGGGAAATTCGAATGAGCAGTTCTTC.